The 8 T cell receptor beta chains below were found in one sample sequenced in a study of tumor T cells in aggressive B-cell lymphoma. Sequencing used immunoSEQ multiplex PCR; TCRdb keeps in-frame clones, though not all of them. The table records 2,100 or so clones, about 90% of them present only once. Sequenced material: tumor tissue. Source of these receptors: an adult with diffuse large B cell lymphoma.

This clone came up once. V usage is TRBV29-1 and J usage is TRBJ2-2; perhaps TRBD2 as D (5 bases). Trimming cost V 0 bases and J 6 bases, with 14 bases left between them. Germline CDR1 SQVTM, CDR2 ANQGSEA. The CDR3 loop spans 15 amino acids. CDR3 amino acids: CSVEDQEGLSGELFF. CDR3 in DNA: TGCAGCGTTGAAGATCAAGAGGGTTTGTCCGGGGAGCTGTTTTTT.

With respect to this clone: This specimen includes other DNA sequences encoding the same CDR3. The chain recombines TRBV5-4 with TRBJ2-7; unclear D gene. Germline assignment: CDR1 SGHNT and CDR2 YYREEE (reference sequence). V was clipped by 0 bases and J by 2 bases, with 9 bases between them. This CDR3 has 14 amino acids. CDR3 region: CASSLEAGAYEQYV. The CDR3 nucleotides read TGTGCCAGCAGCTTGGAAGCTGGAGCCTACGAGCAGTACGTC.

The V gene is TRBV11-2, the J gene TRBJ1-1; D is unresolved. The germline V and J ends were trimmed by 5 bases and 8 bases, with 12 bases remaining between them. Per the germline V gene, CDR1 is SGHAT and CDR2 is FQNNGV. The CDR3 length is 12 residues. The CDR3, as DNA: TGTGCCAGCAGCCTCCCTCGGGGAGAAGCTTTCTTT. Translating gives CASSLPRGEAFF.

This chain joins TRBV6-6 and TRBJ1-4, with TRBD1 matching over 8 bases. Looked up from germline, CDR1 is MNHNY and CDR2 is SVGAGI (reference sequence). The V and J ends lost 3 bases and 8 bases, in that order; junction bases with no gene match: 8. The CDR3 is 15 residues long. CDR3 region: CASSYPAGGEEKLFF. Here the CDR3 DNA reads TGTGCCAGCAGTTATCCCGCAGGGGGCGAGGAAAAACTGTTTTTT.

CDR3 sequence reads: CASSSHHLQGAEQYF. The CDR3 DNA reads as TGTGCCAGCAGTTCCCATCACTTACAGGGAGCCGAGCAGTACTTC. The chain recombines TRBV7-9 with TRBJ2-5; D is possibly TRBD1 (6 bases). The end of the DNA is better explained by TRBJ2-7, so the J call may be wrong. CDR3 size: 15 residues. CDR1 SEHNR and CDR2 FQNEAQ come from the germline V gene (reference sequence).

This chain connects TRBV9 to TRBJ2-1; weak D call: TRBD2 (6 bases). The V and J ends lost 0 bases and 15 bases respectively, with 16 bases between them. The CDR3 has 13 amino acids. CDR1 SGDLS and CDR2 YYNGEE come from the germline V gene. The CDR3 nucleotides are TGTGCCAGCAGCGTAGAAGGGGAGGACGAGGCGTTCTTC. It specifies CASSVEGEDEAFF.

This chain connects TRBV7-9 to TRBJ2-1, with 7 positions matching TRBD1. Germline V gene data show CDR1 as SEHNR and CDR2 as FQNEAQ (reference sequence). The V and J ends lost 5 bases and 1 base, in that order; junction bases with no gene match: 5. The length of the CDR3 is 15 residues. The CDR3 DNA follows: TGTGCCAGCAGCCCTTCAGGGGGATCCTACAATGAGCAGTTCTTC. This sequence encodes CASSPSGGSYNEQFF.

The V and J genes are TRBV5-1 and TRBJ2-3, with TRBD2 matching over 10 bases. Per the germline V gene, CDR1 is SGHRS and CDR2 is YFSETQ. This CDR3 comprises 14 residues. V was pared by 4 bases and J by 6 bases, with 5 bases of the junction left unmatched. CDR3 bases: TGCGCCAGCAGCCCCGGGACTAGCGATGATACGCAGTATTTT. This gives the protein CASSPGTSDDTQYF.